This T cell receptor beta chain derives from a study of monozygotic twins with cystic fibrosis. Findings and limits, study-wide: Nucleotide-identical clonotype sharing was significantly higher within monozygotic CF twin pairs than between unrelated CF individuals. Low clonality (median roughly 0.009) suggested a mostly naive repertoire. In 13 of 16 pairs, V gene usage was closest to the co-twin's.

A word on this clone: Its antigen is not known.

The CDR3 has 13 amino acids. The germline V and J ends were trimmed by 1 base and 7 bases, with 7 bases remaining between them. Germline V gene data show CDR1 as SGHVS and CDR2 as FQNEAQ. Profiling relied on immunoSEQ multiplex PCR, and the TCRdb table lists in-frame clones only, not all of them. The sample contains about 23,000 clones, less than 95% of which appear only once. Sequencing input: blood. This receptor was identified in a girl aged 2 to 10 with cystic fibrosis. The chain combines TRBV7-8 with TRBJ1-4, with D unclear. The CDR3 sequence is CASSLDRREKLFF. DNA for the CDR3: TGTGCCAGCAGCTTAGACCGGCGTGAAAAACTGTTTTTT.